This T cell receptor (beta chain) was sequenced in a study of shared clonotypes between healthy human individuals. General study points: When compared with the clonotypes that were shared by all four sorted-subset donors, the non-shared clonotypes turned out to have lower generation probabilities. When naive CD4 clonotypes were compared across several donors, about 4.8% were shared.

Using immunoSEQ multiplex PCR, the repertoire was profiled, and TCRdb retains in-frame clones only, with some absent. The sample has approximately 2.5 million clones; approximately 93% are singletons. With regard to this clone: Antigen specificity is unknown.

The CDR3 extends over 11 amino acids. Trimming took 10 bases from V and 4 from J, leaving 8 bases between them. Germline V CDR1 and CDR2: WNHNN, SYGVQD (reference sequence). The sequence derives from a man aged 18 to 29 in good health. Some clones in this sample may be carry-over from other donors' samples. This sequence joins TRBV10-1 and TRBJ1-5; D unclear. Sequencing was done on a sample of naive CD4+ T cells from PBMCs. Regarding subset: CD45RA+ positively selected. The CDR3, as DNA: TGCGCCAAGACCCGAAATCAGCCCCAGCATTTT. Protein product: CAKTRNQPQHF.